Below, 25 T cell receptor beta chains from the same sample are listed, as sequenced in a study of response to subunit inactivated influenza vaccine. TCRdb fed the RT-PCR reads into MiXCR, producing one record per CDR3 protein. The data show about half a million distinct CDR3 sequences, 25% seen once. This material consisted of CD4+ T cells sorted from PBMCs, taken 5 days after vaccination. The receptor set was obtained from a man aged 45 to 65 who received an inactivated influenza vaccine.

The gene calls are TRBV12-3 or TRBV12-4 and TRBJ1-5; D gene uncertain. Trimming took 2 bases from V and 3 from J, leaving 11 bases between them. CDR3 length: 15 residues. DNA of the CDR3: TGTGCCAGCAGTTTATTTTCGGGCAACAATCAGCCCCAGCATTTT. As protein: CASSLFSGNNQPQHF.

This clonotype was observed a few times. CDR3 nucleotides: TGTGCCAGCAGCTTGACGGGGCCTTCCTACGAGCAGTACTTC. This gives the protein CASSLTGPSYEQYF. This chain connects TRBV7-8 to TRBJ2-7; tentatively, D is TRBD1 or TRBD2 (5 bases each). Trimming shortened V by 3 bases and J by 1 base, and 10 bases separated the two germline ends. The CDR3 contains 14 residues. Germline CDR1 is SGHVS and CDR2 is FQNEAQ.

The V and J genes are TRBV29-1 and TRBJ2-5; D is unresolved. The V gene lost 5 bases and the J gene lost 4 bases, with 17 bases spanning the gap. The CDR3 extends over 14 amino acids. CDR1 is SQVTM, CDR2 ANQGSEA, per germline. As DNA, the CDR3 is TGCAGCGTTCGCTCTAGTCCCGGAAGAGAGACCCAGTACTTC. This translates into CSVRSSPGRETQYF.

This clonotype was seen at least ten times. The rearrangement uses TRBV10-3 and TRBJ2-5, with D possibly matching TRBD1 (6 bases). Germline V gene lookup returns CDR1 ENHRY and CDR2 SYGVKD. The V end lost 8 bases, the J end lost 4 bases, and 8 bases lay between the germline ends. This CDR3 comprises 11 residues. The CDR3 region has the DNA TGTGCCATCGGGGGCGGAGAGACCCAGTACTTC. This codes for CAIGGGETQYF.

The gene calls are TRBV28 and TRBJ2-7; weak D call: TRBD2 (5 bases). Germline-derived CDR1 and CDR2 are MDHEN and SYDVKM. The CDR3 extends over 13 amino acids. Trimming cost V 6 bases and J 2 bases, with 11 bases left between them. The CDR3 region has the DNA TGTGCCAGCAGGAGCGGCCTTCCCTACGAGCAGTACTTC. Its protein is CASRSGLPYEQYF.

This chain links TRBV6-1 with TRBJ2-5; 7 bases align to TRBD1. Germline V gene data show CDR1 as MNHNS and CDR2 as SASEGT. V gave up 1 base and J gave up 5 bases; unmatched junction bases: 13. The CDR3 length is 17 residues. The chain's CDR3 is CASSEDFWDSLGETQYF. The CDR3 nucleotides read TGTGCCAGCAGTGAAGATTTTTGGGACAGCCTTGGGGAGACCCAGTACTTC.

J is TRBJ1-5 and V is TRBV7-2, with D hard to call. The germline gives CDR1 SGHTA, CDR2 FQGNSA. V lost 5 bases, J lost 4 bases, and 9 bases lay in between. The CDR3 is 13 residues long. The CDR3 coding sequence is TGTGCCAGCAGCCCGAAGACAAATCAGCCCCAGCATTTT. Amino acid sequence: CASSPKTNQPQHF.

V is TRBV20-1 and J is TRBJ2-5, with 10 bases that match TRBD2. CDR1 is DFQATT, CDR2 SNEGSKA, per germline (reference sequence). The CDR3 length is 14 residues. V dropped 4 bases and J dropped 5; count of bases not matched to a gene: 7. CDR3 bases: TGCAGTGCTACCGTAGCGGGAGGAGGCGAGACCCAGTACTTC. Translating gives CSATVAGGGETQYF.

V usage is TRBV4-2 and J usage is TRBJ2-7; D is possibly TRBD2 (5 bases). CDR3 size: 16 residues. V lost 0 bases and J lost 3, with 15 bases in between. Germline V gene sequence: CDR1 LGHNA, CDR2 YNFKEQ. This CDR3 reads CASSQDNGGRDYEQYF. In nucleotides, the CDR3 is TGTGCCAGCAGCCAAGATAACGGCGGTCGGGACTACGAGCAGTACTTC.

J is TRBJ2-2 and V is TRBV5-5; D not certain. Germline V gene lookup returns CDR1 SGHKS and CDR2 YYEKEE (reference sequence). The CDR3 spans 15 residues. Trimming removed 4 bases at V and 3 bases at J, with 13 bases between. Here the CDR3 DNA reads TGTGCCAGCAGCCTACAGTACACCGACACCGGGGAGCTGTTTTTT. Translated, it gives CASSLQYTDTGELFF.

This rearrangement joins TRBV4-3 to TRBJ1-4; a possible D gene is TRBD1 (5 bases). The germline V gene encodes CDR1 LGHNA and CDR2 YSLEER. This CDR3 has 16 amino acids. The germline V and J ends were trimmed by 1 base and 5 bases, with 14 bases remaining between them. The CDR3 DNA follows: TGCGCCAGCAGCCAAGTTACAGGAAAGGGGAATGAAAAACTGTTTTTT. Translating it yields CASSQVTGKGNEKLFF.

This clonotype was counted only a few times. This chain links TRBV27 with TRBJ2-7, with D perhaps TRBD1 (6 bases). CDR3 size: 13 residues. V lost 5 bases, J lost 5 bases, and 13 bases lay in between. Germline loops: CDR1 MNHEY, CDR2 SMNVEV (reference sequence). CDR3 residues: CASSPHTGNEQYF. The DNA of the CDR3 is TGTGCCAGCAGTCCGCACACAGGGAACGAGCAGTACTTC.

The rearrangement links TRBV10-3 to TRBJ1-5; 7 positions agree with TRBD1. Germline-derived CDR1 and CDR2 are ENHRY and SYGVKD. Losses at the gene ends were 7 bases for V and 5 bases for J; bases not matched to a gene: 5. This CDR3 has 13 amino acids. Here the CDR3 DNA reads TGTGCCATCACGGGACAGCTCGATCAGCCCCAGCATTTT. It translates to CAITGQLDQPQHF.

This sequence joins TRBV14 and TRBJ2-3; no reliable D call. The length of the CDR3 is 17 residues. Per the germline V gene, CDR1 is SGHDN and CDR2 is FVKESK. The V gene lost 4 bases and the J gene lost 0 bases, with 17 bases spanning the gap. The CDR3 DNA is TGTGCCAGCAGCCGCGGACCCCGGTGGGGTAGCACAGATACGCAGTATTTT. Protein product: CASSRGPRWGSTDTQYF.

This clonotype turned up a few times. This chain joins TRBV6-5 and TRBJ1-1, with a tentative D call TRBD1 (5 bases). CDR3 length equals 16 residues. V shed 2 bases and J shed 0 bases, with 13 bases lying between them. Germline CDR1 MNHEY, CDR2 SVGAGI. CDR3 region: CASSYASGSMNTEAFF. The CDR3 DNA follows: TGTGCCAGCAGTTACGCGTCAGGGTCAATGAACACTGAAGCTTTCTTT.

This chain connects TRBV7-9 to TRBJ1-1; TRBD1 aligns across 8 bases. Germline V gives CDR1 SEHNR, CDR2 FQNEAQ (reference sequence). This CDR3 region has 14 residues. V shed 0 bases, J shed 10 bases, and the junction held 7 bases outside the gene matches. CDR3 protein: CASSLAGTGVRAFF. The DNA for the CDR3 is TGTGCCAGCAGCTTAGCCGGGACAGGTGTACGAGCTTTCTTT. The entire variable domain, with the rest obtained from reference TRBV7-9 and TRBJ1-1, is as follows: DTGVSQNPRHKITKRGQNVTFRCDPISEHNRLYWYRQTLGQGPEFLTYFQNEAQLEKSRLLSDRFSAERPKGSFSTLEIQRTEQGDSAMYLCASSLAGTGVRAFFGQGTRLTVV.

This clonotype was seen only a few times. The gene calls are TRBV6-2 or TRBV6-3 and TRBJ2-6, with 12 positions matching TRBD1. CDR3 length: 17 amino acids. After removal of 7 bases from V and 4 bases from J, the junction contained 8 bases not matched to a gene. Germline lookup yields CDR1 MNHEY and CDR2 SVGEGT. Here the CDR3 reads CASTPRDRGPGANVLTF. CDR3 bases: TGTGCCAGCACCCCTCGGGACAGGGGGCCAGGGGCCAACGTCCTGACTTTC.

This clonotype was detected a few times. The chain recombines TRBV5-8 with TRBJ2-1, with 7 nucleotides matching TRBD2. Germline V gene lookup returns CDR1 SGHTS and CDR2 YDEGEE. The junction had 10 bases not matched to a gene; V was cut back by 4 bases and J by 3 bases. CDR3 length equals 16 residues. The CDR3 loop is CASSGDYPSNYNEQFF. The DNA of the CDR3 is TGTGCCAGCAGCGGGGACTACCCCTCGAACTACAATGAGCAGTTCTTC.

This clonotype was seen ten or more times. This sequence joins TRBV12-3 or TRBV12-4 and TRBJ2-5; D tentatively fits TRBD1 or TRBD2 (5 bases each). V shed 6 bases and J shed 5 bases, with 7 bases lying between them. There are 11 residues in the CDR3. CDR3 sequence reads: CASSWGETQYF. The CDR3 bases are TGTGCCAGCAGCTGGGGGGAGACCCAGTACTTC.

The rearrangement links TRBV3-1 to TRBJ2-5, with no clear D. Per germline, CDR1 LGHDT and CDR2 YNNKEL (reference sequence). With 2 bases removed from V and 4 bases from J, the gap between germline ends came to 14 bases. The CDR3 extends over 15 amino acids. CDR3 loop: CASSQPLLWGETQYF. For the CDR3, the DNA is TGTGCCAGCAGCCAACCACTCCTCTGGGGAGAGACCCAGTACTTC.

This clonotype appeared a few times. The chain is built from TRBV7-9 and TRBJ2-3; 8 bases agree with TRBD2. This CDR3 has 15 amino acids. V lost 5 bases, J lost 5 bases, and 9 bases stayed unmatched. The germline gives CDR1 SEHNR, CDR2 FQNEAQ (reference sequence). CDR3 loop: CASSRPSGSKDTQYF. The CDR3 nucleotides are TGTGCCAGCAGCCGGCCAAGCGGGAGTAAAGATACGCAGTATTTT.

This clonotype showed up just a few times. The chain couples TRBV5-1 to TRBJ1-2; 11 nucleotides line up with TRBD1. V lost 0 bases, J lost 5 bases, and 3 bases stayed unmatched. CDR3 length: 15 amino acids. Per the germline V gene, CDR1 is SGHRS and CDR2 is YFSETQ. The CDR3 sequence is CASSLGTGGSYGYTF. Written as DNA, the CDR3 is TGCGCCAGCAGCTTGGGGACAGGGGGCTCTTATGGCTACACCTTC.

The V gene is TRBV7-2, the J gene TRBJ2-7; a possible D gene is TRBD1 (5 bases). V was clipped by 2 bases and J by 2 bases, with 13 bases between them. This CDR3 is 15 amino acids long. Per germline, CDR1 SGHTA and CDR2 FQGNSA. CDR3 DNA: TGTGCCAGCAGCTTAATTGCAGGGCCACCCTACGAGCAGTACTTC. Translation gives CASSLIAGPPYEQYF.

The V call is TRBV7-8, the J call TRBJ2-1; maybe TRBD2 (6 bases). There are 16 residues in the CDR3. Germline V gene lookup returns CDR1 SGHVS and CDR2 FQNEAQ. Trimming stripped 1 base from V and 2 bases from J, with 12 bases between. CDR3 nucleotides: TGTGCCAGCAGCTTAGGGAGGGATCCGGCCTACAATGAGCAGTTCTTC. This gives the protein CASSLGRDPAYNEQFF.

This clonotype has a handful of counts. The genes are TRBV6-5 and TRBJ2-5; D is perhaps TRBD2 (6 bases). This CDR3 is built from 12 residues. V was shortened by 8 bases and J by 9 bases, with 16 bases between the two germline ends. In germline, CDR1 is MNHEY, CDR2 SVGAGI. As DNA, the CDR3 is TGTGCCAGCCAAGTACGGGGGTCGGCCCAGTACTTC. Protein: CASQVRGSAQYF.